The 30 T cell receptor beta chains listed next were all sequenced from one sample in a study of blood T cell repertoires in COVID-19. Profiled with immunoSEQ multiplex PCR; TCRdb holds only in-frame clones, not every one. Found here are about 98,000 clones, roughly 80% of them singletons; the top ten hold approximately 12%. The sequenced sample consisted of peripheral blood. The receptors originated from a woman older than 75 with acute or convalescent COVID-19.

The J gene is TRBJ2-7, the V gene TRBV7-9; D may be TRBD1 (5 bases). V shed 1 base and J shed 2 bases, with 12 bases lying between them. CDR1 SEHNR and CDR2 FQNEAQ come from the germline V gene (reference sequence). The CDR3 is 15 amino acids. The CDR3 bases are TGTGCCAGCAGCTTAGGACAGCGTCCCCCCTACGAGCAGTACTTC. It codes for CASSLGQRPPYEQYF.

The chain recombines TRBV7-4 with TRBJ2-7, with no clear D. CDR1 and CDR2 from the germline V gene are SGHVT and SQSDAQ. Trimming pared 4 bases from V and 3 bases from J, leaving 4 bases between. The CDR3 extends over 11 amino acids. DNA of the CDR3: TGTGCCAGCAGCTCCCTCTACGAGCAGTACGTC. This encodes CASSSLYEQYV.

The rearrangement links TRBV28 to TRBJ2-3; 10 bases map to TRBD2. The CDR3 runs to 15 residues. Germline-derived CDR1 and CDR2 are MDHEN and SYDVKM. Trimming removed 7 bases from V and 3 bases from J; junction bases left unmatched: 7. The CDR3 DNA follows: TGTGCCAGCACCGGGAGCGGGGGGGCGACAGATACGCAGTATTTT. Translating it yields CASTGSGGATDTQYF.

The chain recombines TRBV5-1 with TRBJ1-1; no firm D call. The CDR3 contains 17 residues. V lost 7 bases and J lost 5, with 27 bases in between. The germline V gene encodes CDR1 SGHRS and CDR2 YFSETQ. CDR3 DNA sequence: TGCGCCAGCGCACCAGAAGGTGATGGGCTCCCGAGAACTGAAGCTTTCTTT. Translation gives CASAPEGDGLPRTEAFF.

V usage is TRBV6-5 and J usage is TRBJ2-7; no definite D call. Trimming took off 8 bases at V and 2 bases at J, with 7 bases between the two ends. The CDR3 covers 11 residues. Per the germline V gene, CDR1 is MNHEY and CDR2 is SVGAGI. The chain's CDR3 is CASAGAYEQYF. CDR3 nucleotide sequence: TGTGCCAGCGCCGGTGCCTACGAGCAGTACTTC.

This sequence joins TRBV24-1 and TRBJ2-3; 7 nucleotides line up with TRBD2. Trimming took 12 bases from V and 2 from J; bases not matched to a gene: 10. Per the germline V gene, CDR1 is KGHDR and CDR2 is SFDVKD. This CDR3 is 14 amino acids long. The CDR3 loop reads CAAGGTDTTDTQYF. The DNA of the CDR3 is TGTGCCGCCGGGGGGACCGATACCACAGATACGCAGTATTTT.

The chain is built from TRBV9 and TRBJ1-2; 8 bases line up with TRBD1. In germline, CDR1 is SGDLS, CDR2 YYNGEE. The trim removed 1 base at V and 0 bases at J, leaving 8 bases unmatched. This CDR3 is built from 17 residues. Here the CDR3 DNA reads TGTGCCAGCAGCGTACATAGGAAGACAGGGGCTAACTATGGCTACACCTTC. Translation: CASSVHRKTGANYGYTF. Combining the CDR3 with reference TRBV9 and TRBJ1-2 gives the whole variable domain DSGVTQTPKHLITATGQRVTLRCSPRSGDLSVYWYQQSLDQGLQFLIQYYNGEERAKGNILERFSAQQFPDLHSELNLSSLELGDSALYFCASSVHRKTGANYGYTFGSGTRLTVV.

The chain has TRBV19 and TRBJ1-3; 9 nucleotides line up with TRBD1. Per germline, CDR1 LNHDA and CDR2 SQIVND (reference sequence). CDR3 size: 17 residues. The J segment lost 0 bases and the V segment lost 7 bases, leaving 10 bases of the junction unmatched. CDR3 amino acids: CASKGQTGGVSGNTIYF. The DNA for the CDR3 is TGTGCCAGTAAGGGACAAACAGGGGGCGTCTCTGGAAACACCATATATTTT.

This clone was observed a few times. The gene calls are TRBV9 and TRBJ1-5; TRBD1 agrees at 9 bases. The CDR3 runs to 15 residues. The ends lost 3 bases at V and 2 bases at J; junction bases unmatched: 3. CDR1 is SGDLS, CDR2 YYNGEE, per germline. The CDR3 sequence: CASSAGQGGNQPQHF. As DNA, the CDR3 is TGTGCCAGCAGCGCGGGACAGGGTGGCAATCAGCCCCAGCATTTT.

This chain links TRBV9 with TRBJ2-6, with a weak D call TRBD2 (5 bases). Germline assignment: CDR1 SGDLS and CDR2 YYNGEE. The CDR3 is 17 residues long. Trimming shortened V by 0 bases and J by 0 bases, and 10 bases separated the two germline ends. CDR3 loop: CASSVDMRVSGANVLTF. The CDR3 nucleotides are TGTGCCAGCAGCGTAGATATGAGGGTCTCTGGGGCCAACGTCCTGACTTTC.

This clone was counted only a few times. The rearrangement links TRBV5-8 to TRBJ1-5; no clear D. With 4 bases removed from V and 4 bases from J, the gap between germline ends came to 9 bases. In germline, CDR1 is SGHTS, CDR2 YDEGEE. The length of the CDR3 is 13 residues. The CDR3 spells CASSPILNQPQHF. As DNA, the CDR3 is TGTGCCAGCAGCCCGATCCTAAATCAGCCCCAGCATTTT.

The genes are TRBV18 and TRBJ1-2; TRBD1 matches at 8 bases. V was pared by 2 bases and J by 4 bases, with 9 bases of the junction left unmatched. Germline V gene sequence: CDR1 KGHSH, CDR2 LQKENI. This CDR3 is built from 16 residues. The CDR3 bases are TGTGCCAGCTCACCAGGACAGGGCGGAGGTATCTATGGCTACACCTTC. Amino acids: CASSPGQGGGIYGYTF.

The J gene is TRBJ1-2, the V gene TRBV12-3 or TRBV12-4; D is perhaps TRBD1 (5 bases). The V end lost 6 bases, the J end lost 4 bases, and 12 bases lay between the germline ends. The CDR3 extends over 13 amino acids. CDR3 sequence (DNA): TGTGCCAGCAGCCCCCCGGGGGTCTATGGCTACACCTTC. Translation: CASSPPGVYGYTF.

This clone showed up just a few times. This rearrangement joins TRBV18 to TRBJ2-7, with 8 nucleotides matching TRBD1. There are 14 residues in the CDR3. Losses at the gene ends were 6 bases for V and 2 bases for J; bases not matched to a gene: 6. The germline V gene encodes CDR1 KGHSH and CDR2 LQKENI. The CDR3 here is CASSTGTGTYEQYV. In DNA, the CDR3 is TGTGCCAGCTCGACCGGGACAGGTACCTACGAGCAGTACGTC.

The chain employs TRBV5-1 and TRBJ2-5; TRBD1 matches at 7 bases. V lost 2 bases and J lost 4; bases outside the gene matches: 8. The germline gives CDR1 SGHRS, CDR2 YFSETQ. The CDR3 runs 15 residues. CDR3 loop: CASSLYGQALETQYF. CDR3 bases: TGCGCCAGCAGCTTATACGGACAGGCTCTAGAGACCCAGTACTTC.

This rearrangement joins TRBV5-5 to TRBJ2-3; D gene unclear. V was trimmed by 4 bases and J by 6 bases, leaving 12 bases between them. The CDR3 loop spans 13 amino acids. Per the germline V gene, CDR1 is SGHKS and CDR2 is YYEKEE (reference sequence). CDR3 nucleotide sequence: TGTGCCAGCAGCGATCTCTCGGTTGATACGCAGTATTTT. Translated, it gives CASSDLSVDTQYF. Together with reference TRBV5-5 and TRBJ2-3, the CDR3 gives the full variable domain: DAGVTQSPTHLIKTRGQQVTLRCSPISGHKSVSWYQQVLGQGPQFIFQYYEKEERGRGNFPDRFSARQFPNYSSELNVNALLLGDSALYLCASSDLSVDTQYFGPGTRLTVL.

This sequence joins TRBV5-1 and TRBJ1-1; the match to TRBD1 covers 7 bases. This CDR3 has 15 amino acids. Germline-derived CDR1 and CDR2 are SGHRS and YFSETQ. V was pared by 4 bases and J by 1 base, with 7 bases of the junction left unmatched. The CDR3 sequence is CASSVTGQKNTEAFF. DNA of the CDR3: TGCGCCAGCAGCGTTACGGGACAGAAGAACACTGAAGCTTTCTTT.

The V call is TRBV18, the J call TRBJ1-4; D possibly corresponds to TRBD1 (5 bases). V lost 5 bases and J lost 0, with 7 bases in between. The CDR3 length is 14 residues. Germline-derived CDR1 and CDR2 are KGHSH and LQKENI. The CDR3 bases are TGTGCCAGCTCAGCCAGGGCAACTAATGAAAAACTGTTTTTT. This gives the protein CASSARATNEKLFF.

The chain joins TRBV2 to TRBJ2-7; 8 bases are a match to TRBD1. V trimming: 7 bases; J trimming: 0 bases; junction bases outside the gene matches: 8. The CDR3 covers 15 residues. Germline V gene lookup returns CDR1 SNHLY and CDR2 FYNNEI. The DNA for the CDR3 is TGTGCCAGCAAGTTCCGGGACAGGACCTCCTACGAGCAGTACTTC. It is translated as CASKFRDRTSYEQYF.

This chain joins TRBV5-8 and TRBJ1-6, with D perhaps TRBD1 (5 bases). This CDR3 has 16 residues. Per germline, CDR1 SGHTS and CDR2 YDEGEE. V lost 6 bases to trimming and J lost 10 bases, with 23 bases between them. Here the CDR3 reads CASNRPGKGLRSPLHF. The CDR3 DNA sequence: TGTGCCAGCAACAGGCCTGGGAAAGGGCTTCGGTCACCCCTCCACTTT.

This clone has just a few counts. The chain employs TRBV18 and TRBJ1-5, with 7 nucleotides matching TRBD1. In germline, CDR1 is KGHSH, CDR2 LQKENI. This CDR3 region has 16 residues. The ends lost 6 bases at V and 0 bases at J; junction bases unmatched: 8. In DNA form, the CDR3 reads TGTGCCAGCTCTCTAACCGGACAGGTTAGCAATCAGCCCCAGCATTTT. Encoded protein: CASSLTGQVSNQPQHF.

This chain connects TRBV6-6 to TRBJ1-1, with TRBD1 as a possible D gene (6 bases). The CDR3 sequence is 13 residues long. Germline V gives CDR1 MNHNY, CDR2 SVGAGI (reference sequence). Trimming took off 6 bases at V and 4 bases at J, with 12 bases between the two ends. The CDR3 protein is CASSLQGFTEAFF. CDR3 nucleotides: TGTGCCAGCAGCCTCCAGGGGTTCACTGAAGCTTTCTTT.

This sequence joins TRBV5-1 and TRBJ1-1, with 8 bases identical to TRBD1. With V trimmed by 5 bases and J by 1 base, 4 bases remained unmatched. The CDR3 covers 14 residues. Germline-derived CDR1 and CDR2 are SGHRS and YFSETQ. This chain's CDR3 is CASRPGTGNTEAFF. CDR3 sequence (DNA): TGCGCCAGCAGACCCGGGACAGGGAACACTGAAGCTTTCTTT.

V gene TRBV7-9 combines with J gene TRBJ1-3; D gene uncertain. This CDR3 comprises 14 residues. Germline lookup yields CDR1 SEHNR and CDR2 FQNEAQ (reference sequence). The V and J ends lost 8 bases and 0 bases respectively, with 11 bases between them. The CDR3 coding sequence is TGTGCCAGCTCGAGTACGAGCTCTGGAAACACCATATATTTT. It is translated as CASSSTSSGNTIYF.

V and J are TRBV27 and TRBJ1-2; the match to TRBD1 covers 12 bases. The germline V gene has CDR1 MNHEY and CDR2 SMNVEV (reference sequence). CDR3 length equals 15 residues. V dropped 6 bases and J dropped 4; count of bases not matched to a gene: 6. CDR3 sequence: CASRGTGGLSYGYTF. The CDR3 DNA follows: TGTGCCAGCAGGGGGACAGGGGGCCTGAGCTATGGCTACACCTTC.

The gene calls are TRBV11-2 and TRBJ2-5; 7 bases fit TRBD1. The V gene end was trimmed by 4 bases and the J gene end by 6 bases; junction bases not matched to a gene: 8. Germline assignment: CDR1 SGHAT and CDR2 FQNNGV. This CDR3 has 14 residues. In DNA, the CDR3 is TGTGCCAGCAGCTACCTACAGGGGCAGAAGACCCAGTACTTC. It is translated as CASSYLQGQKTQYF. Full variable domain (remainder filled in from reference TRBV11-2 and TRBJ2-5): EAGVAQSPRYKIIEKRQSVAFWCNPISGHATLYWYQQILGQGPKLLIQFQNNGVVDDSQLPKDRFSAERLKGVDSTLKIQPAKLEDSAVYLCASSYLQGQKTQYFGPGTRLLVL.

The V gene is TRBV18, the J gene TRBJ1-3; D not resolved. Looked up from germline, CDR1 is KGHSH and CDR2 is LQKENI. Trimming took 6 bases from V and 0 from J, leaving 15 bases between them. This CDR3 is built from 16 residues. The chain's CDR3 is CASSPLGAISGNTIYF. Written as DNA, the CDR3 is TGTGCCAGCTCCCCTCTAGGAGCTATCTCTGGAAACACCATATATTTT.

The V gene is TRBV27, the J gene TRBJ2-1; 8 bases map to TRBD1. V shed 3 bases, J shed 10 bases, and the junction held 5 bases outside the gene matches. CDR3 length: 13 amino acids. In germline, CDR1 is MNHEY, CDR2 SMNVEV (reference sequence). CDR3 loop: CASSLRTGSEQFF. The CDR3 DNA reads as TGTGCCAGCAGTTTGAGGACAGGGAGCGAGCAGTTCTTC.

The chain employs TRBV4-2 and TRBJ1-1; TRBD1 might be the D (5 bases). This CDR3 is 16 amino acids long. Germline CDR1 is LGHNA and CDR2 is YNFKEQ. Trimming cost V 0 bases and J 1 base, with 12 bases left between them. CDR3 protein: CASSQEQGLKNTEAFF. DNA for the CDR3: TGTGCCAGCAGCCAAGAGCAGGGACTGAAGAACACTGAAGCTTTCTTT.

This chain links TRBV15 with TRBJ1-5; D possibly corresponds to TRBD1 (5 bases). Germline lookup yields CDR1 LNHNV and CDR2 YYDKDF (reference sequence). Deletions cut 0 bases from V and 4 bases from J, with 10 bases between. The CDR3 spans 15 residues. CDR3 coding DNA: TGTGCCACCAGCAGAGATGGAGGGGATAATCAGCCCCAGCATTTT. The encoded protein is CATSRDGGDNQPQHF.